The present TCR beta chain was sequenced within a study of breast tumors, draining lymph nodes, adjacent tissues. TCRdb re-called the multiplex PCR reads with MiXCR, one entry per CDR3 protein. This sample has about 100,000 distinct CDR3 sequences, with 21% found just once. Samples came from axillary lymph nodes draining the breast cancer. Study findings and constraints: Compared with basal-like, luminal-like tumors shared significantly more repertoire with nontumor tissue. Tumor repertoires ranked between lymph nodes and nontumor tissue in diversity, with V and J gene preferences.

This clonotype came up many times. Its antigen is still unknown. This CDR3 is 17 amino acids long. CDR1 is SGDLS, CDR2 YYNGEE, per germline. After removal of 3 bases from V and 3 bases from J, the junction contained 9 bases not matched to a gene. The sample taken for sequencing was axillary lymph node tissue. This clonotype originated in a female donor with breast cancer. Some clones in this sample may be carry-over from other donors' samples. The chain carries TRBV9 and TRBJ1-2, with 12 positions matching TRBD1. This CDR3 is CASSDRDRGRNDYGYTF. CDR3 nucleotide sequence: TGTGCCAGCAGCGACCGGGACAGGGGGCGAAACGACTATGGCTACACCTTC. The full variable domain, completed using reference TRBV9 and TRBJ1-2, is DSGVTQTPKHLITATGQRVTLRCSPRSGDLSVYWYQQSLDQGLQFLIQYYNGEERAKGNILERFSAQQFPDLHSELNLSSLELGDSALYFCASSDRDRGRNDYGYTFGSGTRLTVV.